The 12 T cell receptor beta chains reported below all come from one sample, sequenced in a study of T cells in Graves' hyperthyroidism and ophthalmopathy. Template material for amplifying TCR beta CDR3 regions consisted of RNA transcripts. The study used the HTBI primer set for a first-round RT-PCR of the TCR CDR3. A single record per CDR3 protein comes from TCRdb applying MiXCR to the multiplex PCR reads. The sample yields just over 550,000 distinct CDR3 sequences, 40% to 55% seen once. The specimen sequenced was peripheral blood or thyroid tissue (not recorded which). The receptors come from a woman aged 18-35 years with Graves' hyperthyroidism.

This clonotype was detected a few times. The chain recombines TRBV7-2 with TRBJ1-2, with D maybe TRBD1 (5 bases). V was pared by 5 bases and J by 3 bases, with 13 bases between. Germline CDR1 reads SGHTA; CDR2 reads FQGNSA. The CDR3 runs 14 residues. CDR3 amino acids: CASSPRVGDYGYTF. CDR3 in DNA: TGTGCCAGCAGCCCCAGGGTTGGCGACTATGGCTACACCTTC.

Note on this clonotype: This may be a read error, as it is one base from a much larger clone. The chain combines TRBV29-1 with TRBJ2-5; D uncertain. The ends were cut back, 2 bases at V and 6 bases at J, with 13 bases in the middle. The CDR3 covers 13 residues. Germline assignment: CDR1 SQVTM and CDR2 ANQGSEA. The CDR3 spells CSVEHPEHQTQYF. For the CDR3, the DNA is TGCAGCGTTGAACATCCTGAACATCAGACCCAGTACTTC.

Comments on this clonotype: A much larger clone sits a single nucleotide away, making a read error possible. The chain combines TRBV29-1 with TRBJ1-4; D is undetermined. Germline V gene lookup returns CDR1 SQVTM and CDR2 ANQGSEA. The CDR3 runs 15 residues. V was cut by 1 base and J by 0 bases, with 9 bases left in between. CDR3 residues: CSVEVVTSTNEKLFF. The DNA for the CDR3 is TGCAGCGTTGAAGTGGTGACATCAACTAATGAAAAACTGTTTTTT.

The chain carries TRBV2 and TRBJ2-7; weak D call: TRBD2 (5 bases). V dropped 8 bases and J dropped 6 bases, with 11 bases sitting between them. Germline V gene lookup returns CDR1 SNHLY and CDR2 FYNNEI. The CDR3 sequence is 11 residues long. The CDR3 reads CASRLALEQYF. The CDR3 DNA reads TGTGCCAGCCGGCTAGCACTCGAGCAGTACTTC.

This clonotype has just a few counts. The genes are TRBV6-5 and TRBJ1-2; D unclear. CDR1 is MNHEY, CDR2 SVGAGI, per germline. Trimming left V 0 bases short and J 5 bases short, with 16 bases between. This CDR3 is built from 16 residues. CDR3 sequence (DNA): TGTGCCAGCAGTTACTCTTCCCGATATTCGCGGTATGGCTACACCTTC. It translates to CASSYSSRYSRYGYTF.

This clonotype has just a few counts. V gene TRBV7-2 combines with J gene TRBJ2-7, with D possibly called TRBD1 or TRBD2 (6 bases each). The CDR3 spans 16 residues. V was clipped by 3 bases and J by 7 bases, with 22 bases between them. Germline CDR1 reads SGHTA; CDR2 reads FQGNSA. The CDR3 DNA is TGTGCCAGCAGCTTTTCGGGGGCCGCATTCGGCCGAGAGCAGTACTTC. Its translation is CASSFSGAAFGREQYF.

The CDR3, as DNA: TGTGCCAGCAGCTTAGTAGGGGCGCAAGCTAGCAATCAGCCCCAGCATTTT. Protein sequence: CASSLVGAQASNQPQHF. The chain combines TRBV7-9 with TRBJ1-5; TRBD1 is a possible D gene (5 bases). Per germline, CDR1 SEHNR and CDR2 FQNEAQ (reference sequence). V lost 1 base, J lost 0 bases, and 13 bases lay in between. CDR3 size: 17 residues.

This clonotype was counted at least ten times. The chain combines TRBV9 with TRBJ1-5; a weak D match, TRBD1 (5 bases). Trimming removed 4 bases from V and 7 bases from J, with 12 bases in between. The germline V gene encodes CDR1 SGDLS and CDR2 YYNGEE. The CDR3 totals 13 residues. The CDR3 DNA is TGTGCCAGCAGCCCCGCGGGGGGGCAGCCCCAGCATTTT. Translation: CASSPAGGQPQHF.

This rearrangement joins TRBV9 to TRBJ1-4; tentatively, D is TRBD1 (5 bases). This CDR3 contains 15 residues. Germline values: CDR1 SGDLS, CDR2 YYNGEE. V lost 4 bases and J 5 bases, leaving 15 bases between the germline ends. CDR3 region: CASSQAGTDNEKLFF. CDR3 sequence (DNA): TGTGCCAGCAGCCAAGCCGGGACCGACAATGAAAAACTGTTTTTT.

This clonotype has a handful of counts. The chain carries TRBV9 and TRBJ1-1; no clear D gene. The CDR3 loop spans 12 amino acids. V was pared by 4 bases and J by 7 bases, with 11 bases between. Germline V gene sequence: CDR1 SGDLS, CDR2 YYNGEE. This chain's CDR3 is CASSLDEDEAFF. The CDR3 bases are TGTGCCAGCAGCTTGGACGAGGATGAAGCTTTCTTT.

This clonotype was seen many times. J is TRBJ1-3 and V is TRBV6-5, with D perhaps TRBD1 (5 bases). V lost 6 bases and J lost 1, with 7 bases in between. In germline, CDR1 is MNHEY, CDR2 SVGAGI. The CDR3 consists of 13 residues. The CDR3 sequence is CASSAGSGNTIYF. The CDR3 DNA follows: TGTGCCAGCAGCGCAGGGTCTGGAAACACCATATATTTT.

This clonotype was detected ten times or more. The V gene is TRBV7-2, the J gene TRBJ1-5; 8 bases agree with TRBD1. In germline, CDR1 is SGHTA, CDR2 FQGNSA. V shed 5 bases, J shed 7 bases, and the junction held 7 bases outside the gene matches. This CDR3 comprises 14 residues. CDR3 sequence (DNA): TGTGCCAGCAGCCCTGGACAGGGCAGCCAGCCCCAGCATTTT. Protein sequence: CASSPGQGSQPQHF. Variable domain in full (rest from reference TRBV7-2 and TRBJ1-5): GAGVSQSPSNKVTEKGKDVELRCDPISGHTALYWYRQSLGQGLEFLIYFQGNSAPDKSGLPSDRFSAERTGGSVSTLTIQRTQQEDSAVYLCASSPGQGSQPQHFGDGTRLSIL.